The present TCR beta chain was sequenced within a study of beta chain features in type 1 diabetes. This clone was seen only a few times. The isolated RNA, all of it, was reverse transcribed, so expressed TCRB transcripts were what got sequenced. Clones were sequenced by immunoSEQ multiplex PCR, and TCRdb holds only the in-frame ones, with some missing. The table shows about 230,000 clones, with 9.6% occurring only once. Looked up from germline, CDR1 is SGHVS and CDR2 is FQNEAQ. Trimming stripped 3 bases from V and 4 bases from J, with 9 bases between. The CDR3 spans 13 residues. The sequence was obtained from a woman younger than 35 in good health. This rearrangement joins TRBV7-8 to TRBJ2-5, with D uncertain. The sequenced material came from naive CD4+ T cells from blood. This chain's CDR3 is CASSLLRRETQYF. Written as DNA, the CDR3 is TGTGCCAGCAGCTTGCTCCGCAGAGAGACCCAGTACTTC.